The following is a TCR beta chain sequence with its context. Clones were read by immunoSEQ multiplex PCR, and TCRdb kept only the in-frame ones, dropping some. The table lists approximately 760,000 clones, 75% to 90% of them singletons, with under 0.012% in the top ten. This sample was taken from a study of shared T cell receptors in the human thymus. Germline trimming cut 4 bases from V and 13 bases from J; bases unmatched to any gene: 7. This CDR3 is 12 amino acids long. The germline V gene has CDR1 SGHDN and CDR2 FVKESK. These data also formed part of another study, on human thymus T cells. This second study says: Corrective cardiac surgery supplied the resected thymus tissue. Thymic and blood repertoires showed apparently biased V and J gene usage. What related research reported was that thymic repertoires overlapped highly among unrelated individuals.

The clonotype was recovered from a girl less than two years old with a congenital heart defect. The sample comprised thymocytes. This sequence joins TRBV14 and TRBJ1-2; TRBD1 agrees at 9 bases. The CDR3 sequence is CASSPGQGVATF. The CDR3 DNA reads TGTGCCAGCAGCCCGGGACAGGGAGTTGCCACCTTC. The whole variable domain, filled in from reference TRBV14 and TRBJ1-2, reads EAGVTQFPSHSVIEKGQTVTLRCDPISGHDNLYWYRRVMGKEIKFLLHFVKESKQDESGMPNNRFLAERTGGTYSTLKVQPAELEDSGVYFCASSPGQGVATFGSGTRLTVV.